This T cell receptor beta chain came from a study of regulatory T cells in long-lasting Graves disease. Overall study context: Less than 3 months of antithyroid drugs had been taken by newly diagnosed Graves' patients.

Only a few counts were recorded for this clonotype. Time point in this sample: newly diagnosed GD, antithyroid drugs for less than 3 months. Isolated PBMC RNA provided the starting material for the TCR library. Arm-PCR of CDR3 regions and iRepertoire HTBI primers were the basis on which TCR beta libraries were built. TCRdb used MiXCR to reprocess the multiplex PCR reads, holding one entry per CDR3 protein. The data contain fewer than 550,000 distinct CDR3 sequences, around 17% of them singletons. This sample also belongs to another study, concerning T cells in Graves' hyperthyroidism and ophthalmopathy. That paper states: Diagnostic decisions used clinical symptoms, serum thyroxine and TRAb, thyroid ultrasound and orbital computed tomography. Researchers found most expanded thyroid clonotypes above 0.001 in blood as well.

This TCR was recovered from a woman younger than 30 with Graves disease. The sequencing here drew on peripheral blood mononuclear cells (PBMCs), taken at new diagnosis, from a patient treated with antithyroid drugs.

CDR3 bases: TGTGCCAGTAGTATCCAGGAGGGGGCTGAAGCTTTCTTT. This sequence encodes CASSIQEGAEAFF. This chain links TRBV19 with TRBJ1-1, with a tentative D call TRBD1 (6 bases). V gave up 3 bases and J gave up 6 bases, with 11 bases separating them. The CDR3 consists of 13 residues. Germline values: CDR1 LNHDA, CDR2 SQIVND (reference sequence).